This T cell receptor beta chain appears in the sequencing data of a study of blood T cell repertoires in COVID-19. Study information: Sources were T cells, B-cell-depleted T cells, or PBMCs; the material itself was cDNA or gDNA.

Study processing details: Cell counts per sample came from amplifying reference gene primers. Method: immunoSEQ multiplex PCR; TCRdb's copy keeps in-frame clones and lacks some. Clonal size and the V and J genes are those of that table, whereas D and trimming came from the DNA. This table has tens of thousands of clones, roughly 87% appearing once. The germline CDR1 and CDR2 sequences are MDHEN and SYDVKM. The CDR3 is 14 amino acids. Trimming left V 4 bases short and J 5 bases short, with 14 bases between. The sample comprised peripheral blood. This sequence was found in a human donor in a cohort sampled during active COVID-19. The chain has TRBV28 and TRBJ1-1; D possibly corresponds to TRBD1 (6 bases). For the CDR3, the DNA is TGTGCCAGCAGTTCCTTAACAGGGCGAACTGAAGCTTTCTTT. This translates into CASSSLTGRTEAFF.